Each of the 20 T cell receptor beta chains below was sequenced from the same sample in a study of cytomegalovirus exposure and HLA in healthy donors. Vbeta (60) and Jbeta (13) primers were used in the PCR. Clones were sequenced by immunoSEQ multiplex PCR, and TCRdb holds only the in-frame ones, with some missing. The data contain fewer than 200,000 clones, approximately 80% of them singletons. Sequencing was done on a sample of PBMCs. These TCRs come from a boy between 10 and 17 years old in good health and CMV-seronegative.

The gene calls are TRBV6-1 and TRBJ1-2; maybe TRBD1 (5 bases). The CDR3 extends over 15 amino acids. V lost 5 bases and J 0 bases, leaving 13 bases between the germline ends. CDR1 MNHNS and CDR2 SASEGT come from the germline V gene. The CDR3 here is CASSRPGSPNYGYTF. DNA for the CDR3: TGTGCCAGCAGTCGACCAGGGTCGCCTAACTATGGCTACACCTTC.

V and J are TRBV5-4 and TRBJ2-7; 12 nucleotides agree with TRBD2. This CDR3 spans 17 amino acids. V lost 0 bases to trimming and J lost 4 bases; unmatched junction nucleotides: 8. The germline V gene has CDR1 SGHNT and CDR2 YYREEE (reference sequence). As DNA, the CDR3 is TGTGCCAGCAGCTTGGTGCCTAGCGGGAGGGCCGGGTACGAGCAGTACTTC. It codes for CASSLVPSGRAGYEQYF.

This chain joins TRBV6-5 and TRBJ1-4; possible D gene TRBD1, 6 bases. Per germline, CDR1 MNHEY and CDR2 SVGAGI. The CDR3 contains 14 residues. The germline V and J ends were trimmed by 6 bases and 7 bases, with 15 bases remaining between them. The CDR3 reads CASSRQVSSEKLFF. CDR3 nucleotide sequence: TGTGCCAGCAGCAGACAGGTCTCAAGTGAAAAACTGTTTTTT.

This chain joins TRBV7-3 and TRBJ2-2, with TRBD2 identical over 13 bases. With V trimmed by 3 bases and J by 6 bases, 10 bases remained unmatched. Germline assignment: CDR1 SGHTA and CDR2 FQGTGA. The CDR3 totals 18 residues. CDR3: CASSFTGLAGIGAGELFF. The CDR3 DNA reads TGTGCCAGCAGCTTCACGGGACTAGCGGGGATTGGAGCCGGGGAGCTGTTTTTT.

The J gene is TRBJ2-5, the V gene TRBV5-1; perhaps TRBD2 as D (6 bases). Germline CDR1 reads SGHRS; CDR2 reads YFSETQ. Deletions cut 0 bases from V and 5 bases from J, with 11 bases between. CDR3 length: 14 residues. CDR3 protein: CASSLVLGGETQYF. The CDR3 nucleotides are TGCGCCAGCAGCTTGGTCCTTGGAGGGGAGACCCAGTACTTC. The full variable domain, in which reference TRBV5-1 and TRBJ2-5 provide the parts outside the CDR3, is KAGVTQTPRYLIKTRGQQVTLSCSPISGHRSVSWYQQTPGQGLQFLFEYFSETQRNKGNFPGRFSGRQFSNSRSEMNVSTLELGDSALYLCASSLVLGGETQYFGPGTRLLVL.

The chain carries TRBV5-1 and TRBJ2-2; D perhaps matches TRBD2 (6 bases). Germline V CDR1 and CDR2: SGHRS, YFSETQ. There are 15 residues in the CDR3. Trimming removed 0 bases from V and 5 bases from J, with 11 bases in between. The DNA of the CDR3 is TGCGCCAGCAGCTTGGGGGGAGGAGAAACCGGGGAGCTGTTTTTT. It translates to CASSLGGGETGELFF.

This CDR3 is CASSGDRYIYEQYF. For the CDR3, the DNA is TGTGCCAGCAGCGGGGACAGGTACATCTACGAGCAGTACTTC. The V call is TRBV5-4, the J call TRBJ2-7; 8 bases map to TRBD1. The CDR3 loop spans 14 amino acids. CDR1 and CDR2 from the germline V gene are SGHNT and YYREEE (reference sequence). Trimming at V came to 4 bases and at J to 3 bases, leaving 6 bases not matched to a gene.

The CDR3 region has the DNA TGCGCCAGCGGCACAGCGGGGGGGTCAGAGACCCAGTACTTC. Protein sequence: CASGTAGGSETQYF. The chain employs TRBV5-1 and TRBJ2-5, with 10 bases fitting TRBD2. Looked up from germline, CDR1 is SGHRS and CDR2 is YFSETQ. V gave up 7 bases and J gave up 4 bases; unmatched junction bases: 7. The CDR3 totals 14 residues.

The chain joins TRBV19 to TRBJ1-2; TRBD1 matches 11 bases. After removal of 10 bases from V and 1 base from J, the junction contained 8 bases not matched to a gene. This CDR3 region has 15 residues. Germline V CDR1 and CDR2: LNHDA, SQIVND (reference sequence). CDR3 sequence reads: CATQDRGRINYGYTF. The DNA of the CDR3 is TGTGCCACCCAGGACAGGGGGCGAATTAACTATGGCTACACCTTC.

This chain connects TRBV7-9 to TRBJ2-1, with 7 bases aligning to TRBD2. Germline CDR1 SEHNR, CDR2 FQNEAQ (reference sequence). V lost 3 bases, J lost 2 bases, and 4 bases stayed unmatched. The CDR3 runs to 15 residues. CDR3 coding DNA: TGTGCCAGCAGCTTGGGGGGGGTCACCTACAATGAGCAGTTCTTC. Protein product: CASSLGGVTYNEQFF.

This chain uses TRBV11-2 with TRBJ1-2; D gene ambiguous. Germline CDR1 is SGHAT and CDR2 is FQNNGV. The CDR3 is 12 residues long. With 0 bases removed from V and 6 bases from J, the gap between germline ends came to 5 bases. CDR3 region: CASSLEGDGYTF. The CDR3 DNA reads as TGTGCCAGCAGCTTAGAAGGAGATGGCTACACCTTC.

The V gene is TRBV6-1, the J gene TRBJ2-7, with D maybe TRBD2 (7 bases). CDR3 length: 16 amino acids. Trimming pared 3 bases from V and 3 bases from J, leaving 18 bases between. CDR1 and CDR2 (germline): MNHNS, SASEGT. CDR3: CASSDLSWRGGYEQYF. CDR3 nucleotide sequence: TGTGCCAGCAGTGACCTATCCTGGAGGGGGGGCTACGAGCAGTACTTC.

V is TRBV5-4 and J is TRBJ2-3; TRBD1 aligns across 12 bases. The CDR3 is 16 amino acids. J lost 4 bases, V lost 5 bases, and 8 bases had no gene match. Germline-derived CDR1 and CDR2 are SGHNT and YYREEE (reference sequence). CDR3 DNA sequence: TGTGCCAGCAGTGGGCCCGGGACAGGGGGCGCAGATACGCAGTATTTT. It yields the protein CASSGPGTGGADTQYF.

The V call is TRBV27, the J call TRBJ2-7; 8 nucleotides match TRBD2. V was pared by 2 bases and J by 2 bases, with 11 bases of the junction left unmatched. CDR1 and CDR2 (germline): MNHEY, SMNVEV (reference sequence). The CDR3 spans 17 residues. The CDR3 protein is CASSLGAREGVAYEQYF. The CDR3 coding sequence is TGTGCCAGCAGTTTAGGCGCCCGGGAGGGTGTAGCCTACGAGCAGTACTTC.

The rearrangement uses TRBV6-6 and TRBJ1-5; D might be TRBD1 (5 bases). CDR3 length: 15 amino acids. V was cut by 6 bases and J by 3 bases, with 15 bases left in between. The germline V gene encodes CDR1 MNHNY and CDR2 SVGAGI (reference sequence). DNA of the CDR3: TGTGCCAGCAGCCCATACGGGGGGACCAATCAGCCCCAGCATTTT. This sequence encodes CASSPYGGTNQPQHF.

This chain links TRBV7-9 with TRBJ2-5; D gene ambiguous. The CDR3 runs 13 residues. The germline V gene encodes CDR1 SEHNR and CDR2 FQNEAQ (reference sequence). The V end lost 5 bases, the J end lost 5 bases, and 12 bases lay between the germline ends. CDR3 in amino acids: CASSTTLSETQYF. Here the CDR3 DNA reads TGTGCCAGCAGCACCACCCTATCTGAGACCCAGTACTTC.

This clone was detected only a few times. DNA for the CDR3: TGTGCCACCAGCAAACGTGTTAGCGGGGGAACAGATACGCAGTATTTT. The encoded protein is CATSKRVSGGTDTQYF. This chain uses TRBV15 with TRBJ2-3; 9 positions agree with TRBD2. Germline V gives CDR1 LNHNV, CDR2 YYDKDF (reference sequence). V lost 4 bases to trimming and J lost 3 bases; unmatched junction nucleotides: 8. This CDR3 is 16 amino acids long.

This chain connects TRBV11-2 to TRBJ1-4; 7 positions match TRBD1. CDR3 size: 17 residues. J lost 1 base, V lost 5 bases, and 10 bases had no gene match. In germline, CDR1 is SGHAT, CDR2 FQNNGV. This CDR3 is CASSNPTGQVTNEKLFF. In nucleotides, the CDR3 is TGTGCCAGCAGCAACCCGACAGGGCAAGTAACTAATGAAAAACTGTTTTTT.

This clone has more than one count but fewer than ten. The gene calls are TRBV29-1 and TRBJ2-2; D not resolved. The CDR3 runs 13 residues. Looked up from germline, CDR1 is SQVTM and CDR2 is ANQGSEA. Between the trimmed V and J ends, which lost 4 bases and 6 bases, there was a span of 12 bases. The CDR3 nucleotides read TGCAGCGTTGTCGGAGATTACGCCGGGGAGCTGTTTTTT. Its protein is CSVVGDYAGELFF.

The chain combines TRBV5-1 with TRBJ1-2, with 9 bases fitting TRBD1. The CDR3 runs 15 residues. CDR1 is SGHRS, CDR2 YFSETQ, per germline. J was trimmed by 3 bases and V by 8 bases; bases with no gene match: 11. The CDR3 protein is CASSGTGIGDYGYTF. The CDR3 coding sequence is TGCGCCAGTTCCGGGACAGGGATTGGTGACTATGGCTACACCTTC.